This T cell receptor (beta chain) was captured by sequencing in a study of T cell responses to AZD1222 COVID-19 vaccine (dated by TCRdb to about 2021). About the investigation overall: TCR sequencing covered roughly 230 trial participants: about 210 given two doses of AZD1222 and 26 given two doses of MenACWY control vaccine. Enrollment into the trials was organized by age into subgroups of 18-55, 56-69 and 70-plus years, and those subgroups contained approximately 150, 30 and 60 TCR-sequenced participants, respectively. Beyond this particular receptor, the publication reports: In the small 56-69-year group, the increase in depth fell short of significance, most likely because of low power. No day 14 peak-response samples were available, so repertoires were characterized only after the peak T cell response. Conclusions about previously exposed vaccinees were limited because only six AZD1222 recipients were SARS-CoV-2 seropositive at baseline. Participants were mostly white British and included more females than males, and it was suggested by the authors that clonal diversity may have been underestimated. Nearly half of unique spike-specific TCRs reportedly recognized epitopes outside regions mutated in the B.1.351 and B.1.1.7 variants. The vaccine-associated CD4 TCRs covered the entire spike protein, and the dominant responses fell in regions 160-218 and 743-854. Spike-specific TCR breadth and depth rose significantly after two AZD1222 doses compared with day 0 and with MenACWY recipients.

The CDR3 regions of human TCRbeta chains were analyzed by immunosequencing. The paper's data handling went like this. TCRs in the repertoires were compared against a reference library of SARS-CoV-2-specific TCRs that had been generated with the MIRA antigen-specificity platform. Breadth was defined as the fraction of unique TCRs that were SARS-CoV-2-associated. Depth was defined as the fraction of total T cells that were SARS-CoV-2-associated. Each spike-specific TCR was assigned to its reactive spike region and to a CD4 or CD8 class using the MIRA data. Log10-transformed breadth and depth values were compared by one-way ANOVA with Sidak's multiple comparisons tests. As stored in TCRdb, this immuneACCESS dataset retains in-frame rearrangements with V and J assigned. A fraction of the clones does not appear; measured against another copy, unresolved V genes explain less than half of the discrepancy, and the remainder lacks a known reason. The DNA was the basis for D and trimming; V, J and clone size are from that table. The sample table holds around 160,000 clones, of which roughly nine tenths were seen once. About 4% of the sample rests with the top ten.

Worth noting for this clone: Its antigen specificity is not known. Base qualities were left out, and no much larger clone turns up one base away.

The sample's time point, from its label and the paper: about 28 days (+/-7) after the second vaccine dose. AZD1222 recipients with second doses at about 4 weeks or about 12 weeks were pooled, because spike-specific TCR depth and breadth did not differ between schedules. Vaccinee samples were obtained from the UK trials COV001 and COV002, which included a single-blind randomized controlled phase 2/3 trial of AZD1222 (ChAdOx1 nCoV-19) in healthy adults. For TCRbeta chain sequencing, PBMC samples from trial participants were taken at day 0 and at day 28 after the second dose. The receptor's source is an adult who received the AZD1222 COVID-19 vaccine. The material sequenced was peripheral blood, taken 28 days after the second AZD1222 dose.

CDR3 region: CASSQEGGTYNEQFF. The nucleotides read TGTGCCAGCAGCCAGGAGGGGGGGACCTACAATGAGCAGTTCTTC. This receptor chain uses TRBV5-4 and TRBJ2-1; 7 matching bases give a weak D call of TRBD2. V is shortened by 4 bases, J by 2 bases, and the region joining them spans 13 bases. Measured from the cysteine to the phenylalanine, the CDR3 is 15 residues long. Just the 45-base CDR3 DNA is kept, in frame starting at base 1. For CDR1 and CDR2, the germline V gene (reference sequence) lists SGHNT and YYREEE.